This entry lists 19 T cell receptor beta chains sequenced from one sample in a study of shared clonotypes between healthy human individuals. Sequenced by immunoSEQ multiplex PCR; TCRdb stores in-frame clones only, minus some. The sample has 2 million to 2.5 million clones; nearly 97% are singletons. Specimen: naive CD4+ T cells sorted from blood. The subset here: CD45RA+ positively selected. The receptors were gathered from a man between 18 and 29 years old in good health.

The chain combines TRBV25-1 with TRBJ2-3, with D perhaps matching TRBD2 (6 bases). The CDR3 covers 17 residues. Trimming took 3 bases from V and 2 from J, leaving 18 bases between them. Germline V gene sequence: CDR1 MGHDK, CDR2 SYGVNS. DNA for the CDR3: TGTGCCAGCAGTGAGGGGGACTGGGCCCGTCACACAGATACGCAGTATTTT. Residues: CASSEGDWARHTDTQYF.

The rearrangement joins TRBV19 to TRBJ2-2; TRBD1 is a possible D gene (6 bases). The CDR3 totals 14 residues. Germline CDR1 and CDR2: LNHDA and SQIVND (reference sequence). The germline V and J ends were trimmed by 6 bases and 5 bases, with 13 bases remaining between them. The CDR3 reads CASRASRGTGELFF. DNA of the CDR3: TGTGCCAGTAGAGCCTCGAGGGGGACCGGGGAGCTGTTTTTT.

On this clone: This may come from a read error, since a much larger clone is one base off. Other DNA sequences in the same sample also yield this CDR3. The chain joins TRBV5-1 to TRBJ1-5, with D hard to call. The CDR3 covers 13 residues. V dropped 3 bases and J dropped 0 bases, with 4 bases sitting between them. Germline V gives CDR1 SGHRS, CDR2 YFSETQ. The CDR3 region is CASSSDSNQPQHF. Written as DNA, the CDR3 is TGCGCCAGCAGCTCGGATAGCAATCAGCCCCAGCATTTT.

V usage is TRBV7-2 and J usage is TRBJ2-1; possibly TRBD2 for D (5 bases). The CDR3 contains 16 residues. Germline V gives CDR1 SGHTA, CDR2 FQGNSA. V was cut by 5 bases and J by 4 bases, with 18 bases left in between. The CDR3 sequence: CASSLAGNGVYNEQFF. The CDR3 nucleotides read TGTGCCAGCAGCCTCGCCGGGAATGGGGTTTACAATGAGCAGTTCTTC.

This chain links TRBV20-1 with TRBJ2-3; D uncertain. The V end was cut by 8 bases, the J end by 2 bases, with 8 bases between. The CDR3 has 11 residues. Germline assignment: CDR1 DFQATT and CDR2 SNEGSKA (reference sequence). In DNA form, the CDR3 reads TGCAGTCCGTCGTCCACAGATACGCAGTATTTT. Protein: CSPSSTDTQYF.

The chain has TRBV11-2 and TRBJ2-5; TRBD2 aligns across 10 bases. Germline V gene data show CDR1 as SGHAT and CDR2 as FQNNGV. The CDR3 has 19 residues. Trimming cost V 0 bases and J 2 bases; bases outside gene matches: 12. CDR3 protein: CASSLDTPPSGSGQETQYF. CDR3 in DNA: TGTGCCAGCAGCTTAGATACCCCACCTAGCGGGAGTGGGCAAGAGACCCAGTACTTC.

The chain links TRBV5-1 to TRBJ1-1; maybe TRBD1 (6 bases). The V end lost 0 bases, the J end lost 0 bases, and 12 bases lay between the germline ends. This CDR3 contains 16 residues. Looked up from germline, CDR1 is SGHRS and CDR2 is YFSETQ. Written as DNA, the CDR3 is TGCGCCAGCAGCTTGGTCCCAGGGGATTTGAACACTGAAGCTTTCTTT. It yields the protein CASSLVPGDLNTEAFF.

The rearrangement joins TRBV14 to TRBJ2-3; 10 positions match TRBD2. The V segment lost 4 bases and the J segment 9 bases; nucleotides outside the gene matches: 4. The germline CDR1 and CDR2 sequences are SGHDN and FVKESK. This CDR3 spans 13 amino acids. The CDR3 nucleotides read TGTGCCAGCAGCCCGCTAGCGGGGGTAACGCAGTATTTT. Its protein product is CASSPLAGVTQYF.

This chain uses TRBV28 with TRBJ2-3; 7 bases align to TRBD2. Germline loops: CDR1 MDHEN, CDR2 SYDVKM. This CDR3 contains 16 residues. With 3 bases clipped from V and 2 bases from J, the junction kept 8 bases outside the gene matches. The CDR3 nucleotides read TGTGCCAGCAGTTTCCCTACGGGAGGAAACACAGATACGCAGTATTTT. This translates into CASSFPTGGNTDTQYF. Using reference TRBV28 and TRBJ2-3 for the parts outside the CDR3, the full variable domain is DVKVTQSSRYLVKRTGEKVFLECVQDMDHENMFWYRQDPGLGLRLIYFSYDVKMKEKGDIPEGYSVSREKKERFSLILESASTNQTSMYLCASSFPTGGNTDTQYFGPGTRLTVL.

Concerning this clone: Other DNA sequences in the same sample also yield this CDR3. This rearrangement joins TRBV5-6 to TRBJ1-6; possible D gene TRBD1, 6 bases. The CDR3 length is 17 residues. V lost 0 bases and J lost 0, with 10 bases in between. Germline V lookup: CDR1 SGHDT, CDR2 YYEEEE. CDR3 amino acids: CASSLGTGSSYNSPLHF. CDR3 DNA: TGTGCCAGCAGCTTGGGAACAGGGAGCTCCTATAATTCACCCCTCCACTTT.

The chain is built from TRBV6-1 and TRBJ2-1; D may be TRBD1 (6 bases). CDR1 MNHNS and CDR2 SASEGT come from the germline V gene. The CDR3 has 11 residues. Between the trimmed V and J ends, which lost 5 bases and 15 bases, there was a span of 14 bases. The CDR3 DNA reads as TGTGCCAGCAGTCTACAGGGTTATCCGTTCTTC. It codes for CASSLQGYPFF.

About this clone: Other DNA variants within this sample encode the same CDR3. The gene calls are TRBV5-1 and TRBJ1-2; D is unclear. Trimming took 2 bases from V and 8 from J, leaving 10 bases between them. Germline V gives CDR1 SGHRS, CDR2 YFSETQ. There are 12 residues in the CDR3. CDR3 bases: TGCGCCAGCAGCTTTTCCGGAGAAGGCTACACCTTC. This codes for CASSFSGEGYTF.

This sequence joins TRBV29-1 and TRBJ1-2, with D perhaps TRBD1 (5 bases). The germline CDR1 and CDR2 sequences are SQVTM and ANQGSEA. The CDR3 is 14 amino acids. With 0 bases removed from V and 4 bases from J, the gap between germline ends came to 12 bases. The DNA for the CDR3 is TGCAGCGTTGAAGATGGGGGGAAGGCCTATGGCTACACCTTC. Its protein is CSVEDGGKAYGYTF.

The chain uses TRBV2 and TRBJ2-1, with 11 bases fitting TRBD2. V lost 6 bases, J lost 3 bases, and 7 bases stayed unmatched. This CDR3 has 16 residues. The germline V gene encodes CDR1 SNHLY and CDR2 FYNNEI. The CDR3 loop reads CASSVTSGIVYNEQFF. In DNA, the CDR3 is TGTGCCAGCAGCGTGACTAGCGGGATAGTCTACAATGAGCAGTTCTTC.

This clone was seen a single time. The chain joins TRBV19 to TRBJ1-5, with TRBD1 as a possible D gene (5 bases). The CDR3 sequence is 16 residues long. V was trimmed by 0 bases and J by 6 bases, leaving 15 bases between them. Germline lookup yields CDR1 LNHDA and CDR2 SQIVND (reference sequence). CDR3 bases: TGTGCCAGTAGTATAGATTCGGGGGGTGGGGCTCAGCCCCAGCATTTT. Translation: CASSIDSGGGAQPQHF.

This chain uses TRBV2 with TRBJ1-2; 8 positions agree with TRBD1. The V gene's germline CDR1 is SNHLY and CDR2 FYNNEI. The ends lost 7 bases at V and 6 bases at J; junction bases unmatched: 13. This CDR3 has 15 amino acids. In DNA form, the CDR3 reads TGTGCCAGCACCGCGCCTGGCAGGGGGCGGCATGGCTACACCTTC. Translated, it gives CASTAPGRGRHGYTF. The full variable domain, completed using reference TRBV2 and TRBJ1-2, is EPEVTQTPSHQVTQMGQEVILRCVPISNHLYFYWYRQILGQKVEFLVSFYNNEISEKSEIFDDQFSVERPDGSNFTLKIRSTKLEDSAMYFCASTAPGRGRHGYTFGSGTRLTVV.

The rearrangement links TRBV2 to TRBJ2-5; 7 bases align to TRBD2. The CDR3 is 14 residues long. Germline trimming cut 6 bases from V and 4 bases from J; bases unmatched to any gene: 8. Per the germline V gene, CDR1 is SNHLY and CDR2 is FYNNEI. DNA of the CDR3: TGTGCCAGCAGGGTCCAGGGACTATCAGAGACCCAGTACTTC. Its protein product is CASRVQGLSETQYF.

This rearrangement joins TRBV29-1 to TRBJ2-3, with 8 bases matching TRBD1. V gave up 8 bases and J gave up 3 bases; unmatched junction bases: 1. The CDR3 extends over 11 amino acids. CDR1 is SQVTM and CDR2 is ANQGSEA in the germline V gene. For the CDR3, the DNA is TGCAGCCAGGGGGCAACAGATACGCAGTATTTT. It codes for CSQGATDTQYF.

The CDR3 region is CASSEIVEVQVEQFF. DNA for the CDR3: TGTGCCAGCAGTGAAATTGTTGAGGTTCAGGTTGAGCAGTTCTTC. The J gene is TRBJ2-1, the V gene TRBV6-1; D call uncertain. V was shortened by 2 bases and J by 9 bases, with 17 bases between the two germline ends. Germline-derived CDR1 and CDR2 are MNHNS and SASEGT. This CDR3 region has 15 residues.